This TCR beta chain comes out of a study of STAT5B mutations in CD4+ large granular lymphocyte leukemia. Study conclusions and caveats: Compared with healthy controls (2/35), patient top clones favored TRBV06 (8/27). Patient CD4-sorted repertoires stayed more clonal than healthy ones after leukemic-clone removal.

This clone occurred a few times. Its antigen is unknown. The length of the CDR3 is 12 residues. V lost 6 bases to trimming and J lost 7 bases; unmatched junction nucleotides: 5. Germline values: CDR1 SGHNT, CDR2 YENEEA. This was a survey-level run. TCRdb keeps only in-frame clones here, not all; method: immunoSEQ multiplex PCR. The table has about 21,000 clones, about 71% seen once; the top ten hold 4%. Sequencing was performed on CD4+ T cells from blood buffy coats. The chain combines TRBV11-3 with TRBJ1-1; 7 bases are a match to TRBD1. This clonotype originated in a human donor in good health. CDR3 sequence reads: CASRRTGGEAFF. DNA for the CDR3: TGTGCCAGCAGAAGGACAGGAGGTGAAGCTTTCTTT.